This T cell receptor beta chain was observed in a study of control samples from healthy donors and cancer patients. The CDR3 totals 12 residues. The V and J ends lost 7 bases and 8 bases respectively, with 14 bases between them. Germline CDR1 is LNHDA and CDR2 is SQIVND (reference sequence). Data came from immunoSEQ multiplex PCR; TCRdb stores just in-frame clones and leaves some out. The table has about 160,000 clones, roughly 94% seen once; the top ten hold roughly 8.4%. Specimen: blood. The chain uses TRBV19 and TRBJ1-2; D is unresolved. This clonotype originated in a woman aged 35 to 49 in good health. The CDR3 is CASTYSGVGYTF. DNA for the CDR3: TGTGCCAGTACATATAGCGGCGTGGGCTACACCTTC.